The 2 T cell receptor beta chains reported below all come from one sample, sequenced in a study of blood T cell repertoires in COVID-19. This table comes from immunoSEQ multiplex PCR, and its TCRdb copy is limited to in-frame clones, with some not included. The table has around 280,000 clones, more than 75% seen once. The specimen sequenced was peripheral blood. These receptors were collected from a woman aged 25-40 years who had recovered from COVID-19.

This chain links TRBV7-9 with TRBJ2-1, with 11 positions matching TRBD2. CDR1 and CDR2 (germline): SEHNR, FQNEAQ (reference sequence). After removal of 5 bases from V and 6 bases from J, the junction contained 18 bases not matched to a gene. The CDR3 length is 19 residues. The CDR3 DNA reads TGTGCCAGCAGCGATAGGGGACTAGCGGTAAGCGGGGTTGGCAATGAGCAGTTCTTC. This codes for CASSDRGLAVSGVGNEQFF. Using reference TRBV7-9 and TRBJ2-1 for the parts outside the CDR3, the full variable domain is DTGVSQNPRHKITKRGQNVTFRCDPISEHNRLYWYRQTLGQGPEFLTYFQNEAQLEKSRLLSDRFSAERPKGSFSTLEIQRTEQGDSAMYLCASSDRGLAVSGVGNEQFFGPGTRLTVL.

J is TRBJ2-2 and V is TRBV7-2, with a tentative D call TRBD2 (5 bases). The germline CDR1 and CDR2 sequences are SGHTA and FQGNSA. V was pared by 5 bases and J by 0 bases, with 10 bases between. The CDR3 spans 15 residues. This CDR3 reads CASSRIGANTGELFF. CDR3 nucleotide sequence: TGTGCCAGCAGCCGTATCGGGGCGAACACCGGGGAGCTGTTTTTT. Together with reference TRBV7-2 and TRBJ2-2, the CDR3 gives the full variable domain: GAGVSQSPSNKVTEKGKDVELRCDPISGHTALYWYRQSLGQGLEFLIYFQGNSAPDKSGLPSDRFSAERTGGSVSTLTIQRTQQEDSAVYLCASSRIGANTGELFFGEGSRLTVL.